These 26 T cell receptor beta chains originate from one sample sequenced in a study of identical twins (dated by TCRdb to the mid-2010s). Library prep was done by 5' RACE. Instrument used: Illumina HiSeq 2000. TCRdb reanalyzed the raw reads on its own, using fastp at Q25 for trimming and MiXCR for clone calling, and kept in-frame beta chains. CDR3 protein sequences are deduplicated, and each keeps its most common genes and DNA. Present in this sample are some 760,000 distinct CDR3 sequences, over 15% of which were seen just once. Of the sample, roughly 14% falls within the top ten clones. These same data were also listed under a study on T cells expressing NK-cell markers.

Sequencing was done on a sample of PBMCs. The receptors were sampled from a woman in her late teens or twenties in good health.

J is TRBJ1-1 and V is TRBV3-1; D call uncertain. From germline, CDR1 is LGHDT and CDR2 YNNKEL (reference sequence). This CDR3 region has 14 residues. V was clipped by 0 bases and J by 11 bases, with 16 bases between them. The CDR3 DNA reads as TGTGCCAGCAGCCAAGATCTGTACAAGGCCTGGGCTTTCTTT. It is translated as CASSQDLYKAWAFF.

The chain uses TRBV10-2 and TRBJ1-5; 8 nucleotides align to TRBD1. The CDR3 sequence is 13 residues long. Germline CDR1 reads WSHSY; CDR2 reads SAAADI. After removal of 8 bases from V and 7 bases from J, the junction contained 7 bases not matched to a gene. The CDR3 sequence is CASFQGAGQPQHF. CDR3 in DNA: TGCGCCAGCTTTCAGGGGGCCGGGCAGCCCCAGCATTTT.

This clonotype was counted only a few times. The gene calls are TRBV4-3 and TRBJ2-1; perhaps TRBD2 as D (6 bases). The V end lost 3 bases, the J end lost 7 bases, and 10 bases lay between the germline ends. The length of the CDR3 is 13 residues. CDR1 is LGHNA, CDR2 YSLEER, per germline. The CDR3 is CASSHPAGNEQFF. CDR3 bases: TGCGCCAGCAGCCACCCGGCGGGGAATGAGCAGTTCTTC.

V is TRBV20-1 and J is TRBJ2-4; 9 bases are a match to TRBD2. With V trimmed by 3 bases and J by 9 bases, 9 bases remained unmatched. The CDR3 length is 14 residues. From germline, CDR1 is DFQATT and CDR2 SNEGSKA (reference sequence). CDR3 DNA: TGCAGTGCTAGCGTTCGCGGGAGGGCGCCCATTCAGTACTTC. It is translated as CSASVRGRAPIQYF.

The chain links TRBV12-3 or TRBV12-4 to TRBJ2-7, with D tentatively TRBD1 or TRBD2 (5 bases each). The V end lost 5 bases, the J end lost 9 bases, and 23 bases lay between the germline ends. The CDR3 has 15 amino acids. Here the CDR3 DNA reads TGTGCCAGCAGTCCGGGTAGAGGGGCTACTTTCTTGCAGTACTTC. It translates to CASSPGRGATFLQYF.

J is TRBJ2-1 and V is TRBV10-3; the D is unclear. The V gene lost 9 bases and the J gene lost 0 bases, with 12 bases spanning the gap. This CDR3 is 14 amino acids long. Looked up from germline, CDR1 is ENHRY and CDR2 is SYGVKD. As DNA, the CDR3 is TGTGCCATGGCCCAATCTAGCTCCTACAATGAGCAGTTCTTC. It specifies CAMAQSSSYNEQFF.

As regards this clonotype: This may stem from a read error, because a much larger clone lies one nucleotide away. The rearrangement links TRBV12-3 or TRBV12-4 to TRBJ2-7; D is uncertain. This CDR3 is 12 amino acids long. V was trimmed by 6 bases and J by 4 bases, leaving 10 bases between them. CDR3 in DNA: TGTGCCAGCAGCGCAATAGGGTACGAGCAGTACTTC. It specifies CASSAIGYEQYF.

The table lists this clonotype with a few counts. V is TRBV12-3 or TRBV12-4 and J is TRBJ2-7, with 11 bases matching TRBD2. The CDR3 runs 17 residues. The V segment lost 8 bases and the J segment 3 bases; nucleotides outside the gene matches: 15. This chain's CDR3 is CASRLGRFTSGSYEQYF. In DNA form, the CDR3 reads TGTGCCAGCCGATTGGGCCGGTTTACTAGCGGGAGCTACGAGCAGTACTTC.

This clonotype turned up a few times. The chain has TRBV6-5 and TRBJ1-2; 7 bases align to TRBD1. The ends lost 4 bases at V and 8 bases at J; junction bases unmatched: 10. Per the germline V gene, CDR1 is MNHEY and CDR2 is SVGAGI. This CDR3 comprises 14 residues. This CDR3 reads CASSLTGERGGYTF. The CDR3 DNA sequence: TGTGCCAGCAGTTTAACAGGGGAGAGGGGGGGCTACACCTTC.

This clonotype has just a few counts. The V gene is TRBV20-1, the J gene TRBJ1-4, with 7 bases lining up with TRBD1. The CDR3 loop spans 16 amino acids. The germline V gene has CDR1 DFQATT and CDR2 SNEGSKA (reference sequence). V shed 4 bases, J shed 2 bases, and the junction held 10 bases outside the gene matches. CDR3 sequence reads: CSAIESPGGTNEKLFF. In DNA, the CDR3 is TGCAGTGCTATAGAGTCCCCAGGGGGGACTAATGAAAAACTGTTTTTT.

The rearrangement uses TRBV18 and TRBJ2-7; D call uncertain. V lost 3 bases, J lost 3 bases, and 9 bases lay in between. The CDR3 loop spans 13 amino acids. Germline V gene sequence: CDR1 KGHSH, CDR2 LQKENI. CDR3 nucleotide sequence: TGTGCCAGCTCACCTCCGGCGAACTACGAGCAGTACTTC. Translated, it gives CASSPPANYEQYF. The whole variable domain, remainder taken from reference TRBV18 and TRBJ2-7, is NAGVMQNPRHLVRRRGQEARLRCSPMKGHSHVYWYRQLPEEGLKFMVYLQKENIIDESGMPKERFSAEFPKEGPSILRIQQVVRGDSAAYFCASSPPANYEQYFGPGTRLTVT.

V gene TRBV29-1 combines with J gene TRBJ2-7; 9 positions match TRBD1. The germline V gene encodes CDR1 SQVTM and CDR2 ANQGSEA. This CDR3 has 12 amino acids. V lost 6 bases, J lost 4 bases, and 4 bases stayed unmatched. CDR3 amino acids: CSVVTGGYEQYF. The DNA of the CDR3 is TGCAGCGTCGTGACAGGGGGATACGAGCAGTACTTC.

This clonotype was observed a few times. The chain combines TRBV15 with TRBJ1-1; D not certain. Germline V lookup: CDR1 LNHNV, CDR2 YYDKDF (reference sequence). V shed 11 bases and J shed 7 bases, with 20 bases lying between them. The CDR3 covers 13 residues. CDR3 loop: CASTRDAQFEAFF. CDR3 coding DNA: TGTGCCTCTACCCGGGATGCGCAATTTGAAGCTTTCTTT.

This chain uses TRBV10-3 with TRBJ1-1; a possible D gene is TRBD1 (5 bases). Germline V CDR1 and CDR2: ENHRY, SYGVKD. V was cut by 0 bases and J by 1 base, with 15 bases left in between. The length of the CDR3 is 17 residues. CDR3: CAISESLGGAGNTEAFF. Written as DNA, the CDR3 is TGTGCCATCAGTGAGTCGCTCGGTGGGGCCGGGAACACTGAAGCTTTCTTT.

This rearrangement joins TRBV5-1 to TRBJ2-1, with 11 bases that match TRBD2. J lost 8 bases, V lost 0 bases, and 7 bases had no gene match. The CDR3 runs 16 residues. Per the germline V gene, CDR1 is SGHRS and CDR2 is YFSETQ. The CDR3 loop is CASSLDVAGGLDEQFF. CDR3 DNA sequence: TGCGCCAGCAGCTTGGATGTAGCGGGGGGGCTTGATGAGCAGTTCTTC.

The table lists this clonotype with a few counts. J is TRBJ2-3 and V is TRBV20-1; D not certain. V lost 1 base, J lost 4 bases, and 3 bases lay in between. The germline CDR1 and CDR2 sequences are DFQATT and SNEGSKA (reference sequence). This CDR3 spans 11 amino acids. The CDR3 coding sequence is TGCAGTGCTAGAGTACCAGATACGCAGTATTTT. It codes for CSARVPDTQYF.

The V call is TRBV5-1, the J call TRBJ2-2, with D perhaps matching TRBD1 or TRBD2 (6 bases each). The germline gives CDR1 SGHRS, CDR2 YFSETQ. The V end lost 0 bases, the J end lost 7 bases, and 22 bases lay between the germline ends. The CDR3 totals 18 residues. The CDR3 DNA sequence: TGCGCCAGCAGCTTGGGAATGATCGGGGGCCCCTGGAGCGGGGAGCTGTTTTTT. Protein product: CASSLGMIGGPWSGELFF. Variable domain in full (rest from reference TRBV5-1 and TRBJ2-2): KAGVTQTPRYLIKTRGQQVTLSCSPISGHRSVSWYQQTPGQGLQFLFEYFSETQRNKGNFPGRFSGRQFSNSRSEMNVSTLELGDSALYLCASSLGMIGGPWSGELFFGEGSRLTVL.

This clonotype was picked up a small number of times. The chain combines TRBV20-1 with TRBJ2-7; TRBD1 agrees at 7 bases. From germline, CDR1 is DFQATT and CDR2 SNEGSKA (reference sequence). Losses at the gene ends were 4 bases for V and 1 base for J; bases not matched to a gene: 1. The length of the CDR3 is 12 residues. The CDR3 protein is CSAKTGSYEQYF. CDR3 nucleotides: TGCAGTGCTAAGACAGGGTCCTACGAGCAGTACTTC.

This clonotype was picked up a small number of times. V is TRBV6-2 or TRBV6-3 and J is TRBJ2-1, with D unresolved. The germline CDR1 and CDR2 sequences are MNHEY and SVGEGT. V was clipped by 2 bases and J by 6 bases, with 8 bases between them. The CDR3 sequence is 13 residues long. Here the CDR3 reads CASSYGRTNEQFF. CDR3 nucleotides: TGTGCCAGCAGTTACGGACGTACCAATGAGCAGTTCTTC.

The CDR3 sequence: CASKSWDNEQFF. The DNA of the CDR3 is TGTGCCAGCAAAAGTTGGGACAATGAGCAGTTCTTC. V and J are TRBV7-9 and TRBJ2-1, with D uncertain. The V gene lost 7 bases and the J gene lost 5 bases, with 9 bases spanning the gap. CDR3 size: 12 residues. The germline CDR1 and CDR2 sequences are SEHNR and FQNEAQ (reference sequence).

This clonotype was seen a handful of times. The gene calls are TRBV20-1 and TRBJ2-7; no reliable D call. Looked up from germline, CDR1 is DFQATT and CDR2 is SNEGSKA (reference sequence). The CDR3 is 11 amino acids. Between the trimmed V and J ends, which lost 2 bases and 6 bases, there was a span of 8 bases. CDR3 sequence reads: CSARSLAEQYF. The CDR3 bases are TGCAGTGCTAGATCCCTCGCCGAGCAGTACTTC.

A few counts support this clonotype. The chain carries TRBV20-1 and TRBJ2-4; D gene unclear. Trimming took off 0 bases at V and 0 bases at J, with 6 bases between the two ends. The CDR3 extends over 14 amino acids. Per germline, CDR1 DFQATT and CDR2 SNEGSKA (reference sequence). The CDR3: CSARDWIAKNIQYF. The CDR3 nucleotides are TGCAGTGCTAGAGATTGGATAGCCAAAAACATTCAGTACTTC.

This clonotype has only a few counts. This rearrangement joins TRBV24-1 to TRBJ2-1; unclear D gene. Germline values: CDR1 KGHDR, CDR2 SFDVKD. The CDR3 is made up of 14 amino acids. Trimming took off 3 bases at V and 9 bases at J, with 14 bases between the two ends. As DNA, the CDR3 is TGTGCCACCAGTGATAGGCTTTCTGGTAGTGAGCAGTTCTTC. Protein: CATSDRLSGSEQFF.

The table lists this clonotype with many counts. The chain couples TRBV7-2 to TRBJ2-2; 10 nucleotides agree with TRBD2. The germline V gene has CDR1 SGHTA and CDR2 FQGNSA. V shed 5 bases, J shed 2 bases, and the junction held 5 bases outside the gene matches. CDR3 length: 16 residues. CDR3 amino acids: CASSPRTSGNTGELFF. The CDR3 DNA reads TGTGCCAGCAGCCCACGGACTAGCGGAAACACCGGGGAGCTGTTTTTT.

This clonotype turned up a few times. The chain uses TRBV11-2 and TRBJ1-1; possible D gene TRBD1, 5 bases. The CDR3 totals 15 residues. V was pared by 5 bases and J by 0 bases, with 13 bases between. Germline loops: CDR1 SGHAT, CDR2 FQNNGV. The CDR3 nucleotides are TGTGCCAGCAGCGGAGGGACTTCGATGAACACTGAAGCTTTCTTT. Translated, it gives CASSGGTSMNTEAFF. The variable domain in full, completed from reference TRBV11-2 and TRBJ1-1, reads EAGVAQSPRYKIIEKRQSVAFWCNPISGHATLYWYQQILGQGPKLLIQFQNNGVVDDSQLPKDRFSAERLKGVDSTLKIQPAKLEDSAVYLCASSGGTSMNTEAFFGQGTRLTVV.

This chain joins TRBV12-3 or TRBV12-4 and TRBJ2-5; a possible D gene is TRBD1 (7 bases). V was clipped by 8 bases and J by 5 bases, with 18 bases between them. The CDR3 length is 14 residues. This CDR3 reads CASRQTSRGETQYF. Written as DNA, the CDR3 is TGTGCCAGCCGACAAACTAGCAGGGGGGAGACCCAGTACTTC.